This T cell receptor beta chain derives from a study of metastatic and nonmetastatic thyroid tumors. Study-level results: Malignant thyroid tumors reportedly had TCR beta diversity that was significantly higher than in benign nodules, in blood and tumor.

This clone has a count of ten or more. Its cognate antigen is unknown. Patients had received no treatment of any kind before thyroid surgery. In the study's own analysis: It was from CDR3 differences across clinicopathological groups that a distant-metastasis classifier for papillary thyroid cancer was built. TCRdb re-processed the PCR reads through MiXCR. TCRdb's processing, not the authors' own work, is the source of the V and J calls. The data show 15,000 to 20,000 clones, 15% to 19% seen once. The sequenced sample consisted of blood. The receptor comes from a female donor with papillary thyroid cancer or a benign thyroid nodule (not recorded which). Some clones in this sample may be carry-over from other donors' samples.

CDR3 loop: CAMDQGVGNTIYF. As DNA, the CDR3 is TGTGCCATGGATCAGGGGGTTGGAAACACCATATATTTT. The chain recombines TRBV2 with TRBJ1-3; 7 bases are a match to TRBD1. The germline gives CDR1 SNHLY, CDR2 FYNNEI. V trimming: 10 bases; J trimming: 3 bases; junction bases outside the gene matches: 6. The CDR3 runs 13 residues.